Described below is a single T cell receptor beta chain sequence and its context. Antigen unknown. These data are taken from a study of Graves' ophthalmopathy and Graves' hyperthyroidism. V was pared by 4 bases and J by 6 bases, with 9 bases of the junction left unmatched. CDR1 is MNHEY, CDR2 SVGAGI, per germline. The CDR3 is 15 amino acids. Researchers took RNA transcripts and amplified TCR beta CDR3 regions from them. Second-round multiplex PCR followed a first-round RT-PCR using HTBI primers. TCRdb reanalysed the multiplex PCR reads using MiXCR and keeps one entry per CDR3 protein. This table has some 1.1 million distinct CDR3 sequences, around a third appearing once. Hyperthyroidism patients, aged 18 to 65, were newly diagnosed, under 2 months' duration. A diagnosis was made from clinical symptoms together with serum thyroxine, TRAb, thyroid ultrasound and orbital computed tomography. Overall study findings and caveats: The majority of expanded thyroid clonotypes above 0.001 frequency also occurred in blood. Ophthalmopathy and stable hyperthyroidism were discriminated by a 13-signature model, with about 90% sensitivity and about 76% specificity.

V is TRBV6-5 and J is TRBJ1-1, with 9 bases lining up with TRBD1. This clonotype was sampled from an adult man with Graves' hyperthyroidism. The sample taken for sequencing was peripheral blood or thyroid tissue (not recorded which). CDR3 region: CASSSPGQGIPEAFF. The CDR3 region has the DNA TGTGCCAGCAGTTCTCCGGGACAGGGTATTCCTGAAGCTTTCTTT.